The next 25 T cell receptor beta chains were all read from a single sample in a study of blood T cell repertoires in COVID-19. Profiled with immunoSEQ multiplex PCR; TCRdb holds only in-frame clones, not every one. The table lists 80,000 to 85,000 clones, 88% of them singletons, with approximately 5.1% in the top ten. Sample: peripheral blood. Every receptor here comes from a woman of 80 years or more with acute or convalescent COVID-19.

The chain combines TRBV5-1 with TRBJ2-2; 7 bases match TRBD1. CDR3 length equals 18 residues. The V segment lost 1 base and the J segment 4 bases; nucleotides outside the gene matches: 13. Germline CDR1 SGHRS, CDR2 YFSETQ. DNA of the CDR3: TGCGCCAGCAGCTTGTTGAGGGGTGGAACAGGGGCCACCGGGGAGCTGTTTTTT. Translated, it gives CASSLLRGGTGATGELFF.

The V call is TRBV29-1, the J call TRBJ2-7; D remains ambiguous. Trimming removed 4 bases from V and 3 bases from J, with 7 bases in between. From germline, CDR1 is SQVTM and CDR2 ANQGSEA. This CDR3 region has 11 residues. In DNA, the CDR3 is TGCAGCGTTGGCGAAATCTACGAGCAGTACTTC. It specifies CSVGEIYEQYF.

The DNA for the CDR3 is TGTGCCAGCAGCCCACCCCTAGCGGGGGGGAGCACAGATACGCAGTATTTT. Amino acids: CASSPPLAGGSTDTQYF. The chain has TRBV7-8 and TRBJ2-3; 12 bases fit TRBD2. With 5 bases clipped from V and 0 bases from J, the junction kept 6 bases outside the gene matches. Per the germline V gene, CDR1 is SGHVS and CDR2 is FQNEAQ. This CDR3 is 17 amino acids long.

DNA for the CDR3: TGTGCCAGCAGCCGCATTCAAGATCCCGAGATGAACACTGAAGCTTTCTTT. It is translated as CASSRIQDPEMNTEAFF. This chain joins TRBV3-1 (or the pseudogene TRBV3-2) and TRBJ1-1; D is ambiguous. The CDR3 sequence is 17 residues long. The germline V gene encodes CDR1 LGHDT and CDR2 YNNKEL (reference sequence). Between the trimmed V and J ends, which lost 4 bases and 0 bases, there was a span of 18 bases.

This clone was picked up a small number of times. The chain carries TRBV6-5 and TRBJ1-1; 9 nucleotides line up with TRBD1. Per germline, CDR1 MNHEY and CDR2 SVGAGI. The CDR3 sequence is 13 residues long. The J segment lost 1 base and the V segment lost 6 bases, leaving 0 bases of the junction unmatched. The CDR3 loop is CASRTGGNTEAFF. DNA of the CDR3: TGTGCCAGCAGGACAGGGGGGAACACTGAAGCTTTCTTT.

This clone appeared once. V is TRBV7-8 and J is TRBJ1-1, with D possibly being TRBD1 (5 bases). The CDR3 is 13 residues long. Germline CDR1 is SGHVS and CDR2 is FQNEAQ. Deletions cut 1 base from V and 6 bases from J, with 9 bases between. DNA of the CDR3: TGTGCCAGCAGCTTAGTCGGCAGGGCTGAAGCTTTCTTT. This translates into CASSLVGRAEAFF.

This clone was found a few times. The chain employs TRBV7-8 and TRBJ2-2; no clear D gene. Trimming removed 6 bases from V and 5 bases from J, with 19 bases in between. CDR1 and CDR2 from the germline V gene are SGHVS and FQNEAQ. The CDR3 spans 16 residues. The CDR3 DNA reads TGTGCCAGCAGTCAAATAGGCGGCGTACCAACCGGGGAGCTGTTTTTT. As protein: CASSQIGGVPTGELFF.

This clone came up a few times. The chain carries TRBV29-1 and TRBJ2-1; 7 nucleotides match TRBD2. CDR1 and CDR2 from the germline V gene are SQVTM and ANQGSEA. The CDR3 spans 14 residues. The J segment lost 4 bases and the V segment lost 7 bases, leaving 10 bases of the junction unmatched. The CDR3 sequence is CSAPRDYGYNEQFF. The CDR3 nucleotides read TGCAGCGCACCCCGGGACTACGGGTACAATGAGCAGTTCTTC.

V is TRBV19 and J is TRBJ1-1; D gene unclear. Germline-derived CDR1 and CDR2 are LNHDA and SQIVND (reference sequence). V was clipped by 4 bases and J by 5 bases, with 14 bases between them. CDR3 length: 14 amino acids. The CDR3 DNA sequence: TGTGCCAGTAGTACCCCAGAGTCGAGGACTGAAGCTTTCTTT. This sequence encodes CASSTPESRTEAFF.

The chain couples TRBV18 to TRBJ2-6, with a tentative D call TRBD1 (5 bases). Trimming removed 3 bases at V and 0 bases at J, with 12 bases between. CDR1 and CDR2 from the germline V gene are KGHSH and LQKENI. The CDR3 covers 17 residues. The CDR3 coding sequence is TGTGCCAGCTCACCCCAACCGACAGACTCTGGGGCCAACGTCCTGACTTTC. It codes for CASSPQPTDSGANVLTF.

This chain uses TRBV19 with TRBJ2-7, with TRBD2 matching over 7 bases. After removal of 7 bases from V and 4 bases from J, the junction contained 16 bases not matched to a gene. Germline V gene lookup returns CDR1 LNHDA and CDR2 SQIVND (reference sequence). This CDR3 spans 16 amino acids. The DNA of the CDR3 is TGTGCCAGTAAAACGGAGGCTAGCGGTTTCCCTTACGAGCAGTACTTC. This gives the protein CASKTEASGFPYEQYF.

The chain uses TRBV5-1 and TRBJ1-1, with 7 bases aligning to TRBD1. The CDR3 is 14 residues long. Trimming took 4 bases from V and 4 from J; bases not matched to a gene: 7. Germline CDR1 is SGHRS and CDR2 is YFSETQ. The CDR3 bases are TGCGCCAGCAGCCTTGACAGGGTAACCACTGAAGCTTTCTTT. Protein product: CASSLDRVTTEAFF. Together with reference TRBV5-1 and TRBJ1-1, the CDR3 gives the full variable domain: KAGVTQTPRYLIKTRGQQVTLSCSPISGHRSVSWYQQTPGQGLQFLFEYFSETQRNKGNFPGRFSGRQFSNSRSEMNVSTLELGDSALYLCASSLDRVTTEAFFGQGTRLTVV.

This rearrangement joins TRBV6-6 to TRBJ2-2; 8 bases fit TRBD1. Germline loops: CDR1 MNHNY, CDR2 SVGAGI (reference sequence). This CDR3 has 16 residues. The J segment lost 1 base and the V segment lost 7 bases, leaving 8 bases of the junction unmatched. The CDR3 is CASTMTGVLNTGELFF. The CDR3 DNA is TGTGCCAGCACCATGACAGGGGTCCTGAACACCGGGGAGCTGTTTTTT.

The V call is TRBV11-3, the J call TRBJ2-1; no clear D gene. The CDR3 sequence is 12 residues long. Germline values: CDR1 SGHNT, CDR2 YENEEA. V was shortened by 8 bases and J by 6 bases, with 11 bases between the two germline ends. The chain's CDR3 is CASGNAGNEQFF. In DNA, the CDR3 is TGTGCCAGCGGTAACGCCGGCAATGAGCAGTTCTTC.

The chain couples TRBV30 to TRBJ1-6; the D gene is possibly TRBD1 (5 bases). The V end lost 3 bases, the J end lost 7 bases, and 16 bases lay between the germline ends. Germline CDR1 is GTSNPN and CDR2 is SVGIG (reference sequence). The CDR3 sequence is 15 residues long. CDR3: CAWSFPGGSNSPLHF. The CDR3 DNA sequence: TGTGCCTGGAGCTTTCCGGGGGGAAGCAATTCACCCCTCCACTTT.

The chain is built from TRBV5-4 and TRBJ1-2; possible D gene TRBD1, 6 bases. There are 13 residues in the CDR3. Germline loops: CDR1 SGHNT, CDR2 YYREEE (reference sequence). With 4 bases removed from V and 6 bases from J, the gap between germline ends came to 13 bases. The CDR3 bases are TGTGCCAGCAGCGTCACACAGGGTCATGGCTACACCTTC. This translates into CASSVTQGHGYTF.

The chain employs TRBV21-1 and TRBJ2-7; TRBD2 is taken as the D call from the table, unchecked against the DNA. TRBV21-1 constitutes a pseudogene. This CDR3 has 14 amino acids. For the CDR3, the DNA is TGTGCCAGCAGCAAAGGAGGTATAGGTGACGAGCAGTACTTC. This sequence encodes CASSKGGIGDEQYF.

The chain uses TRBV9 and TRBJ2-3; 10 nucleotides agree with TRBD2. The CDR3 covers 19 residues. Germline V lookup: CDR1 SGDLS, CDR2 YYNGEE. V lost 4 bases and J lost 4; bases outside the gene matches: 18. The CDR3 sequence: CASSPPSGGLIGAPDTQYF. CDR3 nucleotide sequence: TGTGCCAGCAGCCCACCTAGCGGGGGTCTCATCGGGGCCCCAGATACGCAGTATTTT.

The chain carries TRBV5-1 and TRBJ2-6; maybe TRBD1 (6 bases). The CDR3 extends over 18 amino acids. V was shortened by 0 bases and J by 1 base, with 14 bases between the two germline ends. CDR1 and CDR2 from the germline V gene are SGHRS and YFSETQ. The CDR3 protein is CASSLDQGPPSGANVLTF. CDR3 nucleotide sequence: TGCGCCAGCAGCTTGGACCAGGGGCCCCCGTCTGGGGCCAACGTCCTGACTTTC.

In its sample, this clone was seen a few times. CDR3 residues: CASSRGLFETQYF. DNA for the CDR3: TGTGCCAGCAGTCGGGGACTATTCGAGACCCAGTACTTC. The chain joins TRBV12-3 or TRBV12-4 to TRBJ2-5; 7 nucleotides align to TRBD2. CDR3 length equals 13 residues. V shed 5 bases, J shed 5 bases, and the junction held 5 bases outside the gene matches.

The CDR3 protein is CASSIGRGSYNEQFF. The CDR3 nucleotides read TGTGCCAGTAGTATTGGCAGGGGGTCCTACAATGAGCAGTTCTTC. The rearrangement links TRBV19 to TRBJ2-1, with 7 bases aligning to TRBD1. Germline V CDR1 and CDR2: LNHDA, SQIVND (reference sequence). This CDR3 has 15 residues. V shed 3 bases, J shed 1 base, and the junction held 3 bases outside the gene matches. Complete variable domain (other parts from reference TRBV19 and TRBJ2-1): DGGITQSPKYLFRKEGQNVTLSCEQNLNHDAMYWYRQDPGQGLRLIYYSQIVNDFQKGDIAEGYSVSREKKESFPLTVTSAQKNPTAFYLCASSIGRGSYNEQFFGPGTRLTVL.

This chain links TRBV7-3 with TRBJ2-1; the match to TRBD2 covers 8 bases. V dropped 4 bases and J dropped 8; count of bases not matched to a gene: 7. Germline CDR1 reads SGHTA; CDR2 reads FQGTGA. The CDR3 contains 14 residues. The chain's CDR3 is CASSSSRGADEQFF. CDR3 nucleotide sequence: TGTGCCAGCAGCTCCTCGCGGGGGGCGGATGAGCAGTTCTTC.

The rearrangement uses TRBV23-1 and TRBJ2-5; possibly TRBD1 for D (6 bases). Being an ORF, TRBV23-1 has a function that is uncertain. V was cut by 8 bases and J by 1 base, with 14 bases left in between. This CDR3 is built from 14 residues. This CDR3 reads CASPLRDTQETQYF. CDR3 nucleotides: TGCGCCAGCCCCCTCCGGGACACCCAAGAGACCCAGTACTTC.

J is TRBJ2-5 and V is TRBV27; D possibly corresponds to TRBD1 (6 bases). This CDR3 has 13 amino acids. V was cut by 6 bases and J by 5 bases, with 13 bases left in between. The germline CDR1 and CDR2 sequences are MNHEY and SMNVEV (reference sequence). This CDR3 reads CASRRRQGETQYF. CDR3 DNA sequence: TGTGCCAGCAGGCGCAGGCAGGGGGAGACCCAGTACTTC.

The chain links TRBV30 to TRBJ2-3; 9 bases are shared with TRBD2. Germline V gene lookup returns CDR1 GTSNPN and CDR2 SVGIG (reference sequence). The V and J ends lost 1 base and 0 bases, in that order; junction bases with no gene match: 2. The CDR3 has 15 amino acids. The CDR3 loop reads CAWSGGTSSTDTQYF. CDR3 in DNA: TGTGCCTGGAGTGGCGGGACTAGCAGCACAGATACGCAGTATTTT.